In this sample, the clone carrying this T cell receptor (beta chain) turned up many times. Its antigen is not known. This CDR3 has 13 residues. The V gene's germline CDR1 is KGHSH and CDR2 LQKENI. The V end was cut by 5 bases, the J end by 7 bases, with 14 bases between. This entry belongs to a study of T cells in Graves' hyperthyroidism and ophthalmopathy. Background on the study: Peripheral blood samples were taken at initial diagnosis, prior to any treatment.

TCR beta CDR3 regions were amplified from RNA transcripts. HTBI primers were the set used in a first-round RT-PCR of the TCR CDR3. TCRdb re-called the multiplex PCR reads through MiXCR, storing one row per CDR3 protein. In the table there are around 600,000 distinct CDR3 sequences, approximately 15% of which are singletons. Study-wide results and caveats: Classification by a 13 V-J model distinguished ophthalmopathy from stable hyperthyroidism.

The sequence was obtained from a woman aged 40 to 55 with Graves' ophthalmopathy. Material for sequencing was blood. The chain joins TRBV18 to TRBJ1-1, with D possibly matching TRBD1 (6 bases). The chain's CDR3 is CASSFYRVVEAFF. The CDR3 region has the DNA TGTGCCAGCTCATTCTACAGGGTTGTTGAAGCTTTCTTT.